Below are 10 T cell receptor delta chains sequenced from a single sample in a study of γδ T cells in repeated Plasmodium falciparum infection. TCRdb reran clone calling via CATT on the multiplex PCR reads. The sample holds 50,000 to 65,000 delta-chain clones, approximately 1.5% seen once. Flow sorting of PBMC yielded separate Vgamma9/Vdelta2+ and Vdelta2-negative gammadelta T cell populations for bulk repertoire analysis. Sequencing was performed on gamma-delta T cells from blood. The receptors were sampled from a pool of human donors (malaria-infected and uninfected, not separated).

As regards this clone: The protein in TCRdb stems from a much larger clone and differs at residue 4 from this DNA's translation, likely a read error; here the protein is translated from the DNA. The chain links TRDV2 to TRDJ1; 13 bases fit TRDD3. No J gene was available from TCRdb, and it was assigned here by a germline match of the DNA. Looked up from germline, CDR1 is GEAIGNYY and CDR2 is EKD. The CDR3 is 20 residues long. CDR3 sequence: CACGTPKTIPDWGIRLELIF. DNA for the CDR3: TGTGCCTGTGGCACCCCTAAGACCATCCCTGACTGGGGGATACGGTTGGAACTCATCTTT.

As regards this clone: A single base is all that separates this from a far larger clone, so a read error is likely. Within the sample, other DNA sequences also encode this same CDR3. The V gene is TRDV1, the J gene TRDJ1; 10 bases line up with TRDD3. TCRdb offers no J gene call, so here the DNA was matched to germline to obtain one. The length of the CDR3 is 26 residues. Germline CDR1 and CDR2: TSWWSYY and QGS. CDR3 in amino acids: CALGENVRSFPFTYLHWGIGFDKLIF. In nucleotides, the CDR3 is TGCGCTCTTGGGGAAAACGTTCGTTCCTTCCCCTTTACCTATCTTCACTGGGGGATCGGTTTCGATAAACTCATCTTT.

Remarks on this clone: TCRdb assigns this DNA the protein of a much larger clone, which departs from its translation at residue 8; this likely reflects a read error, and the protein shown comes from translating the DNA. The gene calls are TRDV3 and TRDJ1, with TRDD3 identical over 8 bases. Germline CDR1 TVYSNPD, CDR2 GDNSRS (reference sequence). J gave up 0 bases and V 0 bases, and 30 bases lay outside the gene matches. The CDR3 is 23 amino acids. CDR3 in amino acids: CAFRGVRLGLQGGGLLYTDKLIF. The CDR3 nucleotides are TGTGCCTTTAGAGGGGTTAGGTTGGGCCTACAGGGTGGGGGATTACTGTACACCGATAAACTCATCTTT.

Note on this clone: This DNA's translation differs at residue 10 from TCRdb's protein, which comes from a much larger clone; a read error is likely, and the protein shown is translated from the DNA. The chain carries TRDV1 and TRDJ1; possibly TRDD2 for D (5 bases). The germline CDR1 and CDR2 sequences are TSWWSYY and QGS. This CDR3 region has 19 residues. Trimming took off 5 bases at V and 11 bases at J, with 36 bases between the two ends. Here the CDR3 DNA reads TGTGCTCTTGGGTCATTCGCCCCCCTACAGGGACGACCTCGTTTTAAGCTCATCTTT. Translation gives CALGSFAPLQGRPRFKLIF.

This clone is medium-sized within its sample. Within the sample, other DNA sequences also encode this same CDR3. The chain links TRDV1 to TRDJ1, with 11 bases fitting TRDD3. Germline V gene data show CDR1 as TSWWSYY and CDR2 as QGS. Losses at the gene ends were 4 bases for V and 0 bases for J; bases not matched to a gene: 31. CDR3 length: 25 residues. The CDR3 reads CALGAPRREHSYQLGDNSYTDKLIF. As DNA, the CDR3 is TGTGCTCTTGGGGCCCCGCGTCGAGAACATTCCTACCAACTGGGGGATAACTCGTACACCGATAAACTCATCTTT.

This clone was seen only a few times. A single base is all that separates this from a far larger clone, so a read error is likely. This specimen includes other DNA sequences encoding the same CDR3. This chain connects TRDV3 to TRDJ1; possibly TRDD2 for D (6 bases). TCRdb lists no J gene, so it was determined here by aligning the DNA to germline. Trimming took off 3 bases at V and 1 base at J, with 33 bases between the two ends. The germline gives CDR1 TVYSNPD, CDR2 GDNSRS (reference sequence). CDR3 length: 20 residues. The CDR3, as DNA: TGTGCCTTCCTACATCCTACTTGGCCAGTACTCCGTCGTTTCACCGATAAACTCATCTTT. Encoded protein: CAFLHPTWPVLRRFTDKLIF.

This clone has only a few counts. TCRdb pairs this DNA with a much larger clone's protein that differs at residue 17, likely a read error; the protein shown was translated from the DNA. This rearrangement joins TRDV1 to TRDJ1, with a possible D match to TRDD3 (5 bases). In the absence of a J gene in TCRdb, the DNA was matched to germline to assign it here. Trimming took off 2 bases at V and 5 bases at J, with 42 bases between the two ends. Germline CDR1 and CDR2: TSWWSYY and QGS. The CDR3 length is 24 residues. Here the CDR3 reads CALGEWGIRASSRLVGAPRDKLIF. The CDR3 DNA is TGTGCTCTTGGGGAATGGGGAATACGGGCCTCTTCAAGGTTGGTGGGCGCCCCTCGGGATAAACTCATCTTT.

Concerning this clone: TCRdb's protein, taken from a much larger clone, differs from this DNA's translation at residue 16, likely owing to a read error; the protein displayed comes from the DNA. V usage is TRDV1 and J usage is TRDJ1, with D possibly matching TRDD3 (6 bases). TCRdb gives no J gene; it was assigned here by matching the DNA to germline. Germline V gene lookup returns CDR1 TSWWSYY and CDR2 QGS. The CDR3 contains 21 residues. V was clipped by 1 base and J by 3 bases, with 30 bases between them. The CDR3: CALGEPVLTPPWGPYADKLIF. Written as DNA, the CDR3 is TGTGCTCTTGGGGAACCGGTCCTAACACCCCCCTGGGGACCTTACGCCGATAAACTCATCTTT.

In regard to this clone: TCRdb's listed protein matches a much larger clone and diverges from this DNA's translation at residue 20, likely through a read error; the protein shown comes from the DNA. The chain links TRDV1 to TRDJ1; TRDD3 aligns across 10 bases. As TCRdb names no J gene, one was assigned here on the basis of a DNA match to germline. This CDR3 is 24 amino acids long. Germline assignment: CDR1 TSWWSYY and CDR2 QGS. V was pared by 2 bases and J by 6 bases, with 33 bases of the junction left unmatched. The CDR3 sequence is CALGERVWPTGGYAREGRTNKLIF. The CDR3 region has the DNA TGTGCTCTTGGGGAAAGAGTATGGCCTACCGGGGGATACGCCAGGGAAGGGAGGACCAATAAACTCATCTTT.

This clone was observed at least ten times. This likely traces to a read error, being one base from a far larger clone. The sample contains more than one DNA sequence encoding this CDR3. The chain links TRDV1 to TRDJ1, with no clear D. V lost 1 base and J lost 8, with 8 bases in between. This CDR3 is 12 amino acids long. CDR1 is TSWWSYY, CDR2 QGS, per germline. The CDR3 loop is CALGEPAHKLIF. For the CDR3, the DNA is TGTGCTCTTGGGGAACCAGCGCACAAACTCATCTTT.